This is a list of T cell receptor beta chains from one sample in a study of molecular identifiers for immune sequencing clone quantification. TCRdb reanalysed the PCR reads using MiXCR and keeps one entry per CDR3 protein. The table has about 640,000 distinct CDR3 sequences, about 20% seen once; the top ten hold roughly 0.85%. Specimen: naive CD8+ T cells from blood, with Jurkat cell RNA spiked in. The receptors were gathered from a human donor in good health. Some libraries in this study had Jurkat cell RNA spiked in. The CDR3 runs from the conserved cysteine through the conserved F or W. The D gene is left open where the match is weak. Clone sizes are given selectively: once, few, many, or a class where the clone is expanded.

clone_size d_call j_call v_call cdr3_nt cdr3_aa
. . TRBJ1-3 TRBV11-2 TGTGCCAGCAGCTTAGTAGGCAGCCACTCTGGAAACACCATATATTTT CASSLVGSHSGNTIYF
. . TRBJ2-3 TRBV7-6 TGTGCCAGCAGCTCCCTGGGGGGGGGGGCATCAGATACGCAGTATTTT CASSSLGGGASDTQYF
. . TRBJ2-2 TRBV6-9 TGTGCCAGCAGCGTAAGCGGGACAACGGACACCGGGGAGCTGTTTTTT CASSVSGTTDTGELFF
many TRBD2 TRBJ2-3 TRBV19 TGTGCCAGTAGTATTGGCGGGAGCCTTACAGATACGCAGTATTTT CASSIGGSLTDTQYF
many . TRBJ2-1 TRBV7-9 TGTGCCAGCAGCTTAGGACTGGGGAGCGATGAGCAGTTCTTC CASSLGLGSDEQFF
many . TRBJ2-5 TRBV21-1 TGTGCCAGCAGCAAACAGGGTTCCCAAAATTTGGAGACCCAGTACTTC CASSKQGSQNLETQYF
many . TRBJ1-4 TRBV27 TGTGCCAGCAGAAGCCAGACAGATGAAAAACTGTTTTTT CASRSQTDEKLFF
many . TRBJ2-7 TRBV4-2 TGTGCCAGCAGCCCGCAGGGGACCTACGAGCAGTACTTC CASSPQGTYEQYF
many . TRBJ1-4 TRBV12-3/TRBV12-4 TGTGCCAGCAGTTCGGGGGTCGATGAAAAACTGTTTTTT CASSSGVDEKLFF
. TRBD2 TRBJ2-7 TRBV6-5 TGTGCCAGCTCCCCGGGGGTAGGGGACTACGAGCGGTACTTC CASSPGVGDYERYF
. TRBD1 TRBJ1-2 TRBV10-2 TGCGCCAGCCTAAGGACAGGGAACTATGGCTACGCCTTC CASLRTGNYGYAF
few . TRBJ1-2 TRBV12-3/TRBV12-4 TGTGCCAGCAAAACAGGAGGTCGGGGCTACACCTTC CASKTGGRGYTF
many . TRBJ1-1 TRBV6-5 TGTGCCAGCAGTTACCGAGATGACAGTGAAGCTTTCTTT CASSYRDDSEAFF
. TRBD1 TRBJ2-7 TRBV6-2/TRBV6-3 TGTGCCAGCAGTTACAGACAGGGGAGCGACGAGCAGTACTTC CASSYRQGSDEQYF
many . TRBJ2-1 TRBV19 TGTGCCAGTAGTTGGGGTTGGTCCTACAATGAGCAGTTCTTC CASSWGWSYNEQFF
many TRBD1 TRBJ1-2 TRBV29-1 TGCAGCGCCAGGGACAGCAACTATGGCTACACCTTC CSARDSNYGYTF
. . TRBJ2-3 TRBV27 TGTGCCAGCAGTTCCCGGTTCAGCCCTAGCACAGATACGCAGTATTTT CASSSRFSPSTDTQYF
. . TRBJ2-5 TRBV30 TGTGCCTGGAGTGTCCCCCAAGAGACCCAGTACTTC CAWSVPQETQYF
. TRBD2 TRBJ2-1 TRBV27 TGTGCCAGCAGTTTAGTCCCTAGCGGGGGGGCAAGTCGGTACAATGAGCAGTTCTTC CASSLVPSGGASRYNEQFF
many . TRBJ1-4 TRBV6-1 TGTGCCAGCAGTTACCGTAGGACAGATGCAACTAATGAAAAACTGTTTTTT CASSYRRTDATNEKLFF
many TRBD2 TRBJ2-7 TRBV3-1 TGTGCCAGCAGCCATGGGGCTCCGGCGGGAGACTACGAGCAGTACTTC CASSHGAPAGDYEQYF
once . TRBJ2-7 TRBV6-1 TGTGCCAGCTCGGCGGGGAGCTCCTACGGGCAGTACTTC CASSAGSSYGQYF
many . TRBJ2-1 TRBV2 TGTGCCAGCAGTGACCAACGCCATGAGCAGTTCTTC CASSDQRHEQFF
few . TRBJ2-1 TRBV19 TGTGCCAGTAGTCCACCCTGGGGGTTCACTGAGCAGTTCTTC CASSPPWGFTEQFF